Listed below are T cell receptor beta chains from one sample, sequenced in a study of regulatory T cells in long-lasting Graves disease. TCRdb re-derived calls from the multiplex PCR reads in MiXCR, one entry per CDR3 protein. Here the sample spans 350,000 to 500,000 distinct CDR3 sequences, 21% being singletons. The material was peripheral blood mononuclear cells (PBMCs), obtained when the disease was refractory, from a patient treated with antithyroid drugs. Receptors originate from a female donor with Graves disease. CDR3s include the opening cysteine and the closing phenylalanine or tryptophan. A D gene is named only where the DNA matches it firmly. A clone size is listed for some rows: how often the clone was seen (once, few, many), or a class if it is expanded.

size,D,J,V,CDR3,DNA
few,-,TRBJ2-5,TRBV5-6,CASSLDVGRRGSLAETQYF,TGTGCCAGCAGCTTGGATGTCGGGAGACGGGGCTCTCTCGCAGAGACCCAGTACTTC
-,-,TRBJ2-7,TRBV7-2,CASSFRGPSYEQYF,TGTGCCAGCAGCTTCCGGGGTCCCTCCTACGAGCAGTACTTC
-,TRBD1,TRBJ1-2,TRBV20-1,CSARWTGIIRDGYTF,TGCAGTGCTAGGTGGACAGGAATCATCAGGGATGGCTACACCTTC
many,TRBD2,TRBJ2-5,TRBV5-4,CASSPIMAGGLETQYF,TGTGCCAGCAGCCCAATTATGGCGGGAGGGCTAGAGACCCAGTACTTC
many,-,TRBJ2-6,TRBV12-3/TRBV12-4,CASRQGRRGTSGANVLTF,TGTGCCAGCAGACAGGGCCGACGGGGAACCTCTGGGGCCAACGTCCTGACTTTC
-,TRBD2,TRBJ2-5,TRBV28,CASSDHSAGEGETQYF,TGTGCCAGCAGTGATCACTCCGCCGGGGAGGGAGAGACCCAGTACTTC
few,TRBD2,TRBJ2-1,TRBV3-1,CASSQDGRVGSPGYNEQFF,TGTGCCAGCAGCCAAGATGGGAGGGTAGGCTCCCCCGGCTACAATGAGCAGTTCTTC
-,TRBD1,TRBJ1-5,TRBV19,CASSMVPGQGEGQPQHF,TGTGCCAGTAGTATGGTACCGGGACAGGGAGAAGGACAGCCCCAGCATTTT
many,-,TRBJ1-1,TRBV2,CASSEPRGGGKTEAFF,TGTGCCAGCAGTGAACCCCGGGGGGGAGGAAAGACTGAAGCTTTCTTT
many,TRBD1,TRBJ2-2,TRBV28,CASSYRDRGATGGELFF,TGTGCCAGCAGTTACCGGGACAGGGGGGCCACGGGCGGGGAGCTGTTTTTT
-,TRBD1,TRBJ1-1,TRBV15,CATKVDRASNTEAFF,TGTGCCACCAAGGTAGACAGGGCGTCGAACACTGAAGCTTTCTTT
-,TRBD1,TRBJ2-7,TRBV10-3,CAVSPGQGAPYEQYF,TGTGCCGTCAGCCCGGGACAGGGGGCCCCCTACGAGCAGTACTTC
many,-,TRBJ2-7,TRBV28,CASSFSFSYEQYF,TGTGCCAGCAGTTTCAGTTTCTCCTACGAGCAGTACTTC
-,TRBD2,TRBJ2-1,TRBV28,CAAGLAGGREQFF,TGTGCCGCTGGACTAGCGGGAGGGAGGGAGCAGTTCTTC
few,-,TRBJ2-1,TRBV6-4,CASSYQGPTTYNEQFF,TGTGCCAGCAGTTATCAGGGTCCAACTACCTACAATGAGCAGTTCTTC
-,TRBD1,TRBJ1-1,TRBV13,CASSVGGLGSMNTEAFF,TGTGCCAGCAGCGTAGGGGGCCTTGGGAGTATGAACACTGAAGCTTTCTTT
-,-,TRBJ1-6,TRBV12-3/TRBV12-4,CASTPQVTLNSPLHF,TGTGCCAGCACCCCCCAAGTTACACTGAATTCACCCCTCCACTTT
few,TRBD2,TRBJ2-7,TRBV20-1,CSARVRERPYEQYF,TGCAGTGCTAGAGTGCGGGAGCGTCCCTACGAGCAGTACTTC
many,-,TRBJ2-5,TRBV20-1,CSAIAIRETQYF,TGCAGTGCCATAGCCATTAGGGAGACCCAGTACTTC
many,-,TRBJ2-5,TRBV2,CASRVQWETQYF,TGTGCCAGCAGGGTACAATGGGAGACCCAGTACTTC
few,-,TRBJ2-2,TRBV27,CASSSPDYLRGNGELFF,TGTGCCAGCAGTTCCCCGGACTACCTAAGAGGGAACGGGGAGCTGTTTTTT
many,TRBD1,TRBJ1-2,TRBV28,CASSTLQTGDVYGYTF,TGTGCCAGCAGCACACTCCAGACAGGGGATGTCTATGGCTACACCTTC
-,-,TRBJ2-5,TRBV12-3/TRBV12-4,CASSLQRGGETQYF,TGTGCCAGCAGTTTACAAAGGGGAGGAGAGACCCAGTACTTC
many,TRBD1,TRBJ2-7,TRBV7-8,CASSLDRGPVYEQYF,TGTGCCAGCAGCTTAGATAGGGGGCCAGTCTACGAGCAGTACTTC
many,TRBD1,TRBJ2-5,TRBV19,CASSMTPLTGGGRRETQYF,TGTGCCAGTAGTATGACCCCACTTACAGGGGGCGGAAGGAGAGAGACCCAGTACTTC
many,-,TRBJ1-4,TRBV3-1,CTSSSRYIEKLFF,TGTACCAGCAGCTCCAGGTACATCGAAAAACTGTTTTTT
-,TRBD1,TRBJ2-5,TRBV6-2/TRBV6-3,CASSYVQGQETQYF,TGTGCCAGCAGTTACGTACAGGGGCAAGAGACCCAGTACTTC
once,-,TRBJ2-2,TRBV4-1,CASSHFNGELFF,TGCGCCAGCAGCCACTTTAACGGGGAGCTGTTTTTT
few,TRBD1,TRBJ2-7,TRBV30,CAWTRDRAYEQYF,TGTGCCTGGACACGTGACAGGGCTTACGAGCAGTACTTC
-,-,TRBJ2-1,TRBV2,CASSDVGGSYNEQFF,TGTGCCAGCAGTGATGTTGGGGGGAGCTACAATGAGCAGTTCTTC
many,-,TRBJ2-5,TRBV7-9,CASSPPSGETQYF,TGTGCCAGCAGCCCCCCAAGCGGAGAGACCCAGTACTTC
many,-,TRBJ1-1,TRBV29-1,CSVELPGDMNTEAFF,TGCAGCGTTGAGCTGCCAGGGGATATGAACACTGAAGCTTTCTTT
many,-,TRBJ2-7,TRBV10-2,CASSVTDGFYEQYF,TGCGCCAGCAGTGTAACGGATGGATTCTACGAGCAGTACTTC
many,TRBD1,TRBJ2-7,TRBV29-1,CSVQNSDRGEYEQYF,TGCAGCGTTCAGAACTCGGACAGGGGGGAATACGAGCAGTACTTC